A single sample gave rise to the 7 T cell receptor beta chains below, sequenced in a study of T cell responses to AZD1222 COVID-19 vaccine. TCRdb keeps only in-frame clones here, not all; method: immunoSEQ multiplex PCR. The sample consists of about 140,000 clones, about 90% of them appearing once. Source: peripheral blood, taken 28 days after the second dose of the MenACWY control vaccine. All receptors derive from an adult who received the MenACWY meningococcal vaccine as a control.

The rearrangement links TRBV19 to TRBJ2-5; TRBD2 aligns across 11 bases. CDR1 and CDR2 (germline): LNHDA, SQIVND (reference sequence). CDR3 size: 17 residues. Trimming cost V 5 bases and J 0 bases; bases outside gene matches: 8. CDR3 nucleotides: TGTGCCAGTAGTTTGGGACTAGCGGACTTGTACCAAGAGACCCAGTACTTC. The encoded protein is CASSLGLADLYQETQYF. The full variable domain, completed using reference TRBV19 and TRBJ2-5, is DGGITQSPKYLFRKEGQNVTLSCEQNLNHDAMYWYRQDPGQGLRLIYYSQIVNDFQKGDIAEGYSVSREKKESFPLTVTSAQKNPTAFYLCASSLGLADLYQETQYFGPGTRLLVL.

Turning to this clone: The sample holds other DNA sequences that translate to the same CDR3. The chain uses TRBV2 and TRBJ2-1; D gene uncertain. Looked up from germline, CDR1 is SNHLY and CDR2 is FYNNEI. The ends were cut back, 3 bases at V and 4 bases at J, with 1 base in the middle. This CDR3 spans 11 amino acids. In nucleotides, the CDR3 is TGTGCCAGCAGTGATTACAATGAGCAGTTCTTC. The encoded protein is CASSDYNEQFF.

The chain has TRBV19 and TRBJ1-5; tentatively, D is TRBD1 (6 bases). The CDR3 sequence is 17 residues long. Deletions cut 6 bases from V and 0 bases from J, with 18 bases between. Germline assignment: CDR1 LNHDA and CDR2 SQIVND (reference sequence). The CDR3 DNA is TGTGCCAGTAGCATCCCCCAGGACAGCCATAGCAATCAGCCCCAGCATTTT. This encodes CASSIPQDSHSNQPQHF.

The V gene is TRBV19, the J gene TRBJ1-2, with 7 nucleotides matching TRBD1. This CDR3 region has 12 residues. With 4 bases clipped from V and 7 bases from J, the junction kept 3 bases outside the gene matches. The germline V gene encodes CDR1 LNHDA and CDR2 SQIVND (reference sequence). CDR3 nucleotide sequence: TGTGCCAGTAGTACGACAGGGTCTGGCTACACCTTC. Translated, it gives CASSTTGSGYTF.

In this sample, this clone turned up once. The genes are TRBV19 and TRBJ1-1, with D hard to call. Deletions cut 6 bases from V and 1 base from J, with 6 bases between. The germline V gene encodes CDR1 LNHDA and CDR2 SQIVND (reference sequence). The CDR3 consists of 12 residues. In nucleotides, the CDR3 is TGTGCCAGTAGATGGGGGAACACTGAAGCTTTCTTT. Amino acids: CASRWGNTEAFF.

The CDR3 is CASRPGASGEQFF. For the CDR3, the DNA is TGTGCCAGCAGACCAGGGGCCAGCGGTGAGCAGTTCTTC. The chain links TRBV7-6 to TRBJ2-1; TRBD1 is a possible D gene (6 bases). The CDR3 runs 13 residues. V lost 6 bases, J lost 9 bases, and 15 bases lay in between. Germline values: CDR1 SGHVS, CDR2 FNYEAQ.

For the CDR3, the DNA is TGTGCCAGCAGCTTAACAGTCCCCCTTGCCACAGATACGCAGTATTTT. It translates to CASSLTVPLATDTQYF. The rearrangement links TRBV7-2 to TRBJ2-3; D call uncertain. V was trimmed by 2 bases and J by 2 bases, leaving 14 bases between them. The germline V gene encodes CDR1 SGHTA and CDR2 FQGNSA. This CDR3 spans 16 amino acids. Using reference TRBV7-2 and TRBJ2-3 for the parts outside the CDR3, the full variable domain is GAGVSQSPSNKVTEKGKDVELRCDPISGHTALYWYRQSLGQGLEFLIYFQGNSAPDKSGLPSDRFSAERTGGSVSTLTIQRTQQEDSAVYLCASSLTVPLATDTQYFGPGTRLTVL.